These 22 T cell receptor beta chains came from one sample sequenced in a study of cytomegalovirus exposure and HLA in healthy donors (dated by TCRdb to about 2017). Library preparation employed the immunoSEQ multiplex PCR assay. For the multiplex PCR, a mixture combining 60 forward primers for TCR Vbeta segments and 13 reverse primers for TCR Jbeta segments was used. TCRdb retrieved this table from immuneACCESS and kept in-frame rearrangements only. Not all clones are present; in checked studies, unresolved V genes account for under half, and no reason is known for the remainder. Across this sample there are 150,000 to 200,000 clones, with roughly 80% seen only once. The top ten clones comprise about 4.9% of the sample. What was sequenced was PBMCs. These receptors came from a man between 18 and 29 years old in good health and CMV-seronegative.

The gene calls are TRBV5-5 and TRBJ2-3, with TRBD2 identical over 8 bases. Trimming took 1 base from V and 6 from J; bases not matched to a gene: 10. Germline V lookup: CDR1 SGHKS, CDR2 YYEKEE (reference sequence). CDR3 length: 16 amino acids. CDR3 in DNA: TGTGCCAGCAGCTTGCAGTTCTCGCGGGGGGCGGATACGCAGTATTTT. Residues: CASSLQFSRGADTQYF.

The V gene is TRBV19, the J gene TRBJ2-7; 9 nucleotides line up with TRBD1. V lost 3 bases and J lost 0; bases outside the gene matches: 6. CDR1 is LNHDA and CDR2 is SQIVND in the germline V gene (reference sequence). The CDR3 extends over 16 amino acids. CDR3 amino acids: CASSILGQGSSYEQYF. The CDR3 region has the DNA TGTGCCAGTAGTATTTTGGGACAGGGAAGCTCCTACGAGCAGTACTTC.

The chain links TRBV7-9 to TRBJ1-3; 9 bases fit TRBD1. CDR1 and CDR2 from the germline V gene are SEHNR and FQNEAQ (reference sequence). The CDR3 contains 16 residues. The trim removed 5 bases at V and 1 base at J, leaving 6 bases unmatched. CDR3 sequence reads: CASSGGQGRSGNTIYF. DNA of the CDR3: TGTGCCAGCAGCGGTGGACAGGGGAGGTCTGGAAACACCATATATTTT.

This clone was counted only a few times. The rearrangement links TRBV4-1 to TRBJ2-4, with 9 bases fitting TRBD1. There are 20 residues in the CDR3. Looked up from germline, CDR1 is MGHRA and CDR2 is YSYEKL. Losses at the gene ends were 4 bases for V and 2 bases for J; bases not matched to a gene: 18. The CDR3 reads CASSRLDPRRDRVTKNIQYF. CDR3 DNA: TGCGCCAGCAGCCGCCTGGACCCACGACGGGACAGGGTGACCAAAAACATTCAGTACTTC.

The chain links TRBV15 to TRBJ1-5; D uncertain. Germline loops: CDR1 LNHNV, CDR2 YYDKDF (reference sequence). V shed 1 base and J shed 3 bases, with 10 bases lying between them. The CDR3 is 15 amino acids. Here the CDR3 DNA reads TGTGCCACCAGCAGAGCCGGGTCTCCCAATCAGCCCCAGCATTTT. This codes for CATSRAGSPNQPQHF. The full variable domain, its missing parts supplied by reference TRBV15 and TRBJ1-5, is DAMVIQNPRYQVTQFGKPVTLSCSQTLNHNVMYWYQQKSSQAPKLLFHYYDKDFNNEADTPDNFQSRRPNTSFCFLDIRSPGLGDTAMYLCATSRAGSPNQPQHFGDGTRLSIL.

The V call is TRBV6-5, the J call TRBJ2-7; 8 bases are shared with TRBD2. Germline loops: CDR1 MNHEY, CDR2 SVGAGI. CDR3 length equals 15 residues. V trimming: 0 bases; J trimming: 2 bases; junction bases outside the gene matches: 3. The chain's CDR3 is CASSYSTGGAYEQYF. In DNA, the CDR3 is TGTGCCAGCAGTTACTCGACGGGGGGGGCCTACGAGCAGTACTTC.

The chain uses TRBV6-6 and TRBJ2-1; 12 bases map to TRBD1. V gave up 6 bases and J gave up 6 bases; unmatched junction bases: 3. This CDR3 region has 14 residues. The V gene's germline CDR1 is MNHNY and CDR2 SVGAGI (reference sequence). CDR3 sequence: CASSRDRGLNEQFF. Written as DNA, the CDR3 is TGTGCCAGCAGCCGGGACAGGGGGCTCAATGAGCAGTTCTTC.

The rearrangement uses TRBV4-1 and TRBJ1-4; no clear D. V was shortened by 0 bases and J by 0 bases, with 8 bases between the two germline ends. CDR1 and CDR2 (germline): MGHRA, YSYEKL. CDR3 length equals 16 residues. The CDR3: CASSQDWYTTNEKLFF. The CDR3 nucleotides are TGCGCCAGCAGCCAAGATTGGTACACAACTAATGAAAAACTGTTTTTT.

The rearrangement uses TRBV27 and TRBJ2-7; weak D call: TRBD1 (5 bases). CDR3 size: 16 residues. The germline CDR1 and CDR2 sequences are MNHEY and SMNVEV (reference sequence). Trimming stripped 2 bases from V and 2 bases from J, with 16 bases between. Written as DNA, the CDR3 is TGTGCCAGCAGTTTAGAGGCGACAGTGGCGGCCTACGAGCAGTACTTC. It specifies CASSLEATVAAYEQYF.

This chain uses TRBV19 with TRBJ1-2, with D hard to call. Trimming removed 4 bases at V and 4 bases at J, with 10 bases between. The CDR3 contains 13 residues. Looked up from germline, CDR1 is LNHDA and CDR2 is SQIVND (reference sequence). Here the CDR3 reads CASSTDTGYGYTF. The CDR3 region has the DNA TGTGCCAGTAGTACCGACACCGGCTATGGCTACACCTTC.

The CDR3 protein is CASSGGENTEAFF. The CDR3 DNA reads TGTGCCAGCAGCGGGGGGGAGAACACTGAAGCTTTCTTT. This chain connects TRBV9 to TRBJ1-1, with a weak D call TRBD1 (5 bases). V was trimmed by 3 bases and J by 1 base, leaving 7 bases between them. The CDR3 runs 13 residues. The germline CDR1 and CDR2 sequences are SGDLS and YYNGEE.

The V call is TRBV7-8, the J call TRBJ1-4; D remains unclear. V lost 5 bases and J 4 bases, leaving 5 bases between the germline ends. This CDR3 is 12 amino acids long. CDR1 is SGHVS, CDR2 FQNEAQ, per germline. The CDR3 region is CASSPINEKLFF. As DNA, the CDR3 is TGTGCCAGCAGCCCCATTAATGAAAAACTGTTTTTT.

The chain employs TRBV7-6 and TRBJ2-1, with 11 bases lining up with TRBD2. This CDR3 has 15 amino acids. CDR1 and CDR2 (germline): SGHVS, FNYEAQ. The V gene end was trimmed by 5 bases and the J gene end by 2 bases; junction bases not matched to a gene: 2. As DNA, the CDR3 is TGTGCCAGCAGCCAGGGACTAGCGGCCTACAATGAGCAGTTCTTC. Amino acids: CASSQGLAAYNEQFF.

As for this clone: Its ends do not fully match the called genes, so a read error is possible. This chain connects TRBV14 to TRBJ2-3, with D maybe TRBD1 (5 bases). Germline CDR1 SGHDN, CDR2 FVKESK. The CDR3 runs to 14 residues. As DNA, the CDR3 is TGTGCCAGCAGCGAAGAGGACAATTCAGATACGCAGTATTTT. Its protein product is CASSEEDNSDTQYF.

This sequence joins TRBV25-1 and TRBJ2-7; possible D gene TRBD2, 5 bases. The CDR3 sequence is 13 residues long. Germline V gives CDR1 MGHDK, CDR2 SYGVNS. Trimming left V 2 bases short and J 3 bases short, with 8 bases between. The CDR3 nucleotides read TGTGCCAGCAGTGAAGATCGGGGCTACGAGCAGTACTTC. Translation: CASSEDRGYEQYF.

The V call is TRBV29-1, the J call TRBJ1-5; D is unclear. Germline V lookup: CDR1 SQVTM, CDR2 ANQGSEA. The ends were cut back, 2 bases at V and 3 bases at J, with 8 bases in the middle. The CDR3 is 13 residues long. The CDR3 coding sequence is TGCAGCGTTGAATCGGGGATCAATCAGCCCCAGCATTTT. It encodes CSVESGINQPQHF.

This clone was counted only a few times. CDR3 DNA sequence: TGTGCCAGCAGCTTATTATTTGGCGGGGGGGAGCAGTTCTTC. Translation: CASSLLFGGGEQFF. The chain is built from TRBV7-8 and TRBJ2-1, with 8 bases matching TRBD2. Germline V gives CDR1 SGHVS, CDR2 FQNEAQ. This CDR3 is 14 amino acids long. V lost 2 bases, J lost 10 bases, and 7 bases stayed unmatched. Full variable domain (outside the CDR3, taken from reference TRBV7-8 and TRBJ2-1): GAGVSQSPRYKVAKRGQDVALRCDPISGHVSLFWYQQALGQGPEFLTYFQNEAQLDKSGLPSDRFFAERPEGSVSTLKIQRTQQEDSAVYLCASSLLFGGGEQFFGPGTRLTVL.

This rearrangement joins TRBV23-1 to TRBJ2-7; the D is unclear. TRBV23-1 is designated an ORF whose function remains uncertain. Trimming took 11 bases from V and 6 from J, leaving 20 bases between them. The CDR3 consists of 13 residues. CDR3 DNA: TGCGCCCGCCTGGCTACTATTAAGTCCGAGCAGTACTTC. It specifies CARLATIKSEQYF.

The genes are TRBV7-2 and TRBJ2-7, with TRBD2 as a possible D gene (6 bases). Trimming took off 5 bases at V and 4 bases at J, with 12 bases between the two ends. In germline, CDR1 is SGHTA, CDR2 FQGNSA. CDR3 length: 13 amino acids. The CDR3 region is CASSRTGTYEQYF. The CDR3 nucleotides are TGTGCCAGCAGCAGAACCGGGACTTACGAGCAGTACTTC.

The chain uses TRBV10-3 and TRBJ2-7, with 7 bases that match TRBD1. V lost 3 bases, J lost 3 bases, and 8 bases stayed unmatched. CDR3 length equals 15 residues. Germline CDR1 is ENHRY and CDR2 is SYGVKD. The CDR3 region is CAISDPGRGFYEQYF. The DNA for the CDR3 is TGTGCCATCAGTGACCCGGGCAGGGGGTTCTACGAGCAGTACTTC.

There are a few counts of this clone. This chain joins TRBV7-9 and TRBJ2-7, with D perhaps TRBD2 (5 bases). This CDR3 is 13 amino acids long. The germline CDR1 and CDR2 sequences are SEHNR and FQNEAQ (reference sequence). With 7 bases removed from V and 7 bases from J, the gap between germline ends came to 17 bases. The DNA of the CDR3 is TGTGCCAGCATTACCGACCGGGGTTCAGAGCAGTACTTC. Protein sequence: CASITDRGSEQYF.

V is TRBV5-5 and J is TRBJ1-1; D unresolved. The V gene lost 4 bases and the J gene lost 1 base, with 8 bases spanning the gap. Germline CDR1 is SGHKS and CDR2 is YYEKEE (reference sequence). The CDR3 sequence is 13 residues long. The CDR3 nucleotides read TGTGCCAGCAGCGGCGGTTGGAACACTGAAGCTTTCTTT. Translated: CASSGGWNTEAFF.